Below are 25 T cell receptor beta chains sequenced from a single sample in a study of blood T cells in healthy people across ages. Next came a second PCR, run for about 7 to 12 cycles, which used a sample-barcoded 5' primer along with a J-beta primer mix. TCRdb processed the 5' RACE reads anew with MiXCR; each CDR3 protein has one entry. The sample contains 450,000 to 700,000 distinct CDR3 sequences, 25% to 30% of which appear only once. Sequences were obtained from blood. The receptors come from a woman aged 70-85 years in good health.

This clonotype was observed a handful of times. This chain links TRBV5-4 with TRBJ2-1; 10 nucleotides line up with TRBD1. Germline V gene sequence: CDR1 SGHNT, CDR2 YYREEE (reference sequence). The CDR3 is 15 amino acids. After removal of 3 bases from V and 7 bases from J, the junction contained 7 bases not matched to a gene. In nucleotides, the CDR3 is TGTGCCAGCAGCTCCGGGACAGGGGTGAGAAATGAGCAGTTCTTC. Translating gives CASSSGTGVRNEQFF.

There are a few counts of this clonotype. The germline gene is not matched at one end of the junction; a read error may be the cause. The DNA of the CDR3 is TGTGCCAGCAGCTCCCAGGGGGCAGGAACTGAAGCTTTCTTT. Amino acids: CASSSQGAGTEAFF. This chain joins TRBV5-1 and TRBJ1-1; 8 bases are a match to TRBD1. CDR1 is SGHRS, CDR2 YFSETQ, per germline. CDR3 length equals 14 residues.

This clonotype was seen a handful of times. The chain combines TRBV29-1 with TRBJ2-1; D gene unclear. The CDR3 contains 11 residues. The germline V gene encodes CDR1 SQVTM and CDR2 ANQGSEA. V was pared by 7 bases and J by 0 bases, with 4 bases between. For the CDR3, the DNA is TGCAGCGCCTTCTCCTACAATGAGCAGTTCTTC. This sequence encodes CSAFSYNEQFF.

With regard to this clonotype: Being one base from a much bigger clone, this may be a read error. V is TRBV24-1 and J is TRBJ2-5, with 8 nucleotides matching TRBD1. Germline loops: CDR1 KGHDR, CDR2 SFDVKD. This CDR3 has 13 amino acids. In DNA, the CDR3 is TGTGTCACCAGTGATAAACAGGGGGTAACCCAGTACTTC. Translated, it gives CVTSDKQGVTQYF.

The genes are TRBV24-1 and TRBJ2-5; 7 nucleotides match TRBD2. In germline, CDR1 is KGHDR, CDR2 SFDVKD. This CDR3 has 15 amino acids. V trimming: 5 bases; J trimming: 3 bases; junction bases outside the gene matches: 8. The CDR3: CATSGLGGGKETQYF. DNA for the CDR3: TGTGCCACCAGTGGTCTGGGGGGGGGAAAAGAGACCCAGTACTTC.

In its sample, this clonotype was seen a few times. The chain carries TRBV29-1 and TRBJ1-4; D possibly corresponds to TRBD1 (5 bases). This CDR3 has 10 residues. Germline V CDR1 and CDR2: SQVTM, ANQGSEA. Trimming pared 4 bases from V and 8 bases from J, leaving 5 bases between. The CDR3 region is CSVGGEKLFF. CDR3 DNA: TGCAGCGTTGGGGGGGAAAAACTGTTTTTT.

This clonotype was detected only a few times. The chain uses TRBV25-1 and TRBJ2-7; D unresolved. Germline assignment: CDR1 MGHDK and CDR2 SYGVNS. The CDR3 is 15 residues long. The V and J ends lost 2 bases and 2 bases respectively, with 13 bases between them. The CDR3 protein is CASSERVGGTYEQYF. CDR3 coding DNA: TGTGCCAGCAGTGAAAGGGTAGGTGGAACCTACGAGCAGTACTTC.

The V gene is TRBV6-1, the J gene TRBJ2-7; D may be TRBD1 or TRBD2 (6 bases each). Germline CDR1 reads MNHNS; CDR2 reads SASEGT. This CDR3 is built from 14 residues. Trimming took 6 bases from V and 0 from J, leaving 12 bases between them. Here the CDR3 DNA reads TGTGCCAGCAGGGAGGGGGGAATCTCCTACGAGCAGTACTTC. Translation: CASREGGISYEQYF.

This clonotype was counted only a few times. V and J are TRBV7-3 and TRBJ1-2; 10 nucleotides line up with TRBD1. CDR1 SGHTA and CDR2 FQGTGA come from the germline V gene. The CDR3 has 16 residues. The V gene end was trimmed by 1 base and the J gene end by 3 bases; junction bases not matched to a gene: 5. The CDR3 is CASSLRGGTGDYGYTF. CDR3 coding DNA: TGTGCCAGCAGCTTAAGAGGTGGGACAGGGGACTATGGCTACACCTTC.

J is TRBJ2-5 and V is TRBV12-3 or TRBV12-4, with D perhaps TRBD1 or TRBD2 (7 bases each). V was trimmed by 7 bases and J by 1 base, leaving 16 bases between them. The CDR3 consists of 15 residues. CDR3 sequence (DNA): TGTGCCAGCACCAGGGAGGGGGCCTCCCAAGAGACCCAGTACTTC. Its translation: CASTREGASQETQYF.

In DNA form, the CDR3 reads TGTGCCAGCAGCGTTACTCCCGGGACGGCAAACACTGAAGCTTTCTTT. This translates into CASSVTPGTANTEAFF. The rearrangement uses TRBV7-2 and TRBJ1-1, with D perhaps matching TRBD1 (5 bases). V was trimmed by 5 bases and J by 2 bases, leaving 18 bases between them. The CDR3 contains 16 residues. Per the germline V gene, CDR1 is SGHTA and CDR2 is FQGNSA.

In its sample, this clonotype was seen a few times. V is TRBV7-6 and J is TRBJ2-1; tentatively, D is TRBD2 (7 bases). The CDR3 is made up of 14 amino acids. The germline gives CDR1 SGHVS, CDR2 FNYEAQ. V lost 6 bases to trimming and J lost 7 bases, with 16 bases between them. CDR3 protein: CASSMRGGVNEQFF. The CDR3 DNA follows: TGTGCCAGCAGTATGAGGGGGGGGGTAAATGAGCAGTTCTTC.

This clonotype was seen a few times. The gene calls are TRBV20-1 and TRBJ1-2, with 8 positions matching TRBD1. The CDR3 length is 12 residues. Looked up from germline, CDR1 is DFQATT and CDR2 is SNEGSKA (reference sequence). The V and J ends lost 5 bases and 6 bases, in that order; junction bases with no gene match: 5. The CDR3 region is CSALRGQDGYTF. CDR3 nucleotides: TGCAGTGCTCTCAGGGGGCAGGATGGCTACACCTTC.

The rearrangement uses TRBV20-1 and TRBJ1-2, with D uncertain. The CDR3 runs 14 residues. The V end was cut by 3 bases, the J end by 8 bases, with 19 bases between. Germline lookup yields CDR1 DFQATT and CDR2 SNEGSKA (reference sequence). The CDR3 bases are TGCAGTGCTAGCCCCACTTCAGCTCTGCAAGGCTACACCTTC. This translates into CSASPTSALQGYTF.

The chain employs TRBV20-1 and TRBJ2-7, with 7 bases identical to TRBD2. This CDR3 has 15 amino acids. The V gene's germline CDR1 is DFQATT and CDR2 SNEGSKA (reference sequence). The V gene end was trimmed by 3 bases and the J gene end by 6 bases; junction bases not matched to a gene: 14. DNA for the CDR3: TGCAGTGCTAGCCTCGGTACTAGCGCGGTTAGCGAGCAGTACTTC. Translating gives CSASLGTSAVSEQYF.

This clonotype has more than one count but fewer than ten. The chain links TRBV15 to TRBJ2-5, with 7 bases that match TRBD1. The DNA end lines up better with TRBJ2-7; the J call may be wrong. CDR1 is LNHNV and CDR2 is YYDKDF in the germline V gene (reference sequence). The CDR3 runs to 13 residues. CDR3 sequence (DNA): TGTGCCACCAGCCCTGACAGGGCCCACGAGCAGTACTTC. Translation: CATSPDRAHEQYF.

J is TRBJ1-1 and V is TRBV29-1; D is possibly TRBD1 (6 bases). The ends were cut back, 2 bases at V and 2 bases at J, with 9 bases in the middle. This CDR3 is 13 amino acids long. Germline loops: CDR1 SQVTM, CDR2 ANQGSEA. The CDR3 nucleotides read TGCAGCGTTGAATCAGGGGTTAACACTGAAGCTTTCTTT. Amino acid sequence: CSVESGVNTEAFF. The variable domain in full, with the rest retrieved from reference TRBV29-1 and TRBJ1-1, is SAVISQKPSRDICQRGTSLTIQCQVDSQVTMMFWYRQQPGQSLTLIATANQGSEATYESGFVIDKFPISRPNLTFSTLTVSNMSPEDSSIYLCSVESGVNTEAFFGQGTRLTVV.

This clonotype was observed a handful of times. This chain links TRBV12-3 or TRBV12-4 with TRBJ1-2; perhaps TRBD1 as D (5 bases). V lost 4 bases and J lost 4, with 13 bases in between. CDR3 length equals 14 residues. This CDR3 reads CASSSGPRLYGYTF. In DNA form, the CDR3 reads TGTGCCAGCAGTTCAGGGCCTCGACTCTATGGCTACACCTTC.

J is TRBJ2-7 and V is TRBV5-1, with D unclear. This CDR3 region has 12 residues. The V end was cut by 3 bases, the J end by 12 bases, with 16 bases between. Germline lookup yields CDR1 SGHRS and CDR2 YFSETQ. The CDR3 sequence is CASSSPSRQPYF. CDR3 in DNA: TGCGCCAGCAGCTCCCCCTCCCGACAACCGTACTTC.

This clonotype was counted between two and nine times. The CDR3 DNA reads TGTGCCAGCTCACCAGTGATCGCCGGGAGGGCGACTAATGAAAAACTGTTTTTT. Translated, it gives CASSPVIAGRATNEKLFF. This sequence joins TRBV18 and TRBJ1-4; D unresolved. The V end lost 2 bases, the J end lost 2 bases, and 18 bases lay between the germline ends. CDR3 length equals 18 residues. In germline, CDR1 is KGHSH, CDR2 LQKENI.

The chain uses TRBV15 and TRBJ1-1; D may be TRBD1 (5 bases). The germline CDR1 and CDR2 sequences are LNHNV and YYDKDF (reference sequence). The V end was cut by 8 bases, the J end by 1 base, with 14 bases between. The CDR3 extends over 14 amino acids. The CDR3 bases are TGTGCCACCTCTAGCGGGGCCAGGAACACTGAAGCTTTCTTT. Translating it yields CATSSGARNTEAFF.

In this sample, this clonotype turned up a few times. The chain employs TRBV20-1 and TRBJ1-6; 7 bases fit TRBD1. The germline V gene encodes CDR1 DFQATT and CDR2 SNEGSKA (reference sequence). The junction had 17 bases not matched to a gene; V was cut back by 0 bases and J by 15 bases. The CDR3 loop spans 16 amino acids. Written as DNA, the CDR3 is TGCAGTGCTAGAGATCTGACGAGACAGGGCCATTCCCACCTCCACTTT. It encodes CSARDLTRQGHSHLHF.

The chain couples TRBV21-1 to TRBJ1-2; TRBD1 is taken as the D call from the table, unchecked against the DNA. TRBV21-1 is listed as a pseudogene. The length of the CDR3 is 15 residues. CDR3 in amino acids: CASSPPGGVNYGYTF. The CDR3 DNA reads TGTGCCAGCAGCCCCCCTGGCGGGGTAAACTATGGCTACACCTTC.

This clonotype was seen a handful of times. The chain links TRBV7-2 to TRBJ1-2; no reliable D call. Germline V CDR1 and CDR2: SGHTA, FQGNSA. The V and J ends lost 5 bases and 8 bases respectively, with 9 bases between them. The CDR3 is made up of 11 amino acids. Here the CDR3 reads CASSGGAGYTF. DNA for the CDR3: TGTGCCAGCAGCGGAGGAGCGGGCTACACCTTC.

V gene TRBV25-1 combines with J gene TRBJ1-1; D not resolved. Per germline, CDR1 MGHDK and CDR2 SYGVNS. V shed 4 bases and J shed 5 bases, with 23 bases lying between them. The CDR3 sequence is 17 residues long. CDR3 DNA sequence: TGTGCCAGCAGTGGAGGAGATGCTGGATGGGGTGGGACTGAAGCTTTCTTT. Translating it yields CASSGGDAGWGGTEAFF.